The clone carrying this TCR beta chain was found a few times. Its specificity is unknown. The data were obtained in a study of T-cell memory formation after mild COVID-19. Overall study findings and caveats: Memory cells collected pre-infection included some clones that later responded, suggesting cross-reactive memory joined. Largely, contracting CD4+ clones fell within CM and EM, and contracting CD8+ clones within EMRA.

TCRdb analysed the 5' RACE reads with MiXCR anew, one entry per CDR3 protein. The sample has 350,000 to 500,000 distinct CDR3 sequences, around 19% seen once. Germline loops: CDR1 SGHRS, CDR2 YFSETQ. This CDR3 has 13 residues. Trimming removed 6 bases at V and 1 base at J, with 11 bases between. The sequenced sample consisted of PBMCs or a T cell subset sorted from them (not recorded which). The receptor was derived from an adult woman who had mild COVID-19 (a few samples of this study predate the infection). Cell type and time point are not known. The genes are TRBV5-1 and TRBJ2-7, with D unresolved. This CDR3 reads CASNPMGSYEQYF. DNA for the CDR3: TGCGCCAGCAACCCTATGGGGTCCTACGAGCAGTACTTC.